A selection of T cell receptor beta chains follows, all from one sample in a study of molecular identifiers for immune sequencing clone quantification. TCRdb re-called the PCR reads through MiXCR, storing one row per CDR3 protein. The sample lists about 100,000 distinct CDR3 sequences; 35% were seen once. Material: naive CD8+ T cells from blood, with Jurkat cell RNA spiked in. The receptors come from a human donor in good health. Some libraries in this study had Jurkat cell RNA spiked in. Both conserved end residues are part of each CDR3. The order of the fields is CDR3 DNA, CDR3 protein, V gene, clone size, J gene, D gene. The D gene is left open where the match is weak. Where a row states a size, it is once, few, many or the class of an expanded clone; other rows omit it.

cdr3_nt: TGTGCCATATCTTCGGCAAGGGCGAGCTCCTACGAGCAGTACTTC
cdr3_aa: CAISSARASSYEQYF
v_call: TRBV28
clone_size: .
j_call: TRBJ2-7
d_call: .

cdr3_nt: TGTGCCAGCAGTCAAGGACTAGCTCCCCAAGAGACCCAGTACTTC
cdr3_aa: CASSQGLAPQETQYF
v_call: TRBV12-3/TRBV12-4
clone_size: .
j_call: TRBJ2-5
d_call: TRBD2

cdr3_nt: TGTGCCAGCAACCCGGGACAGGGGGCAGATACGCAGTATTTT
cdr3_aa: CASNPGQGADTQYF
v_call: TRBV7-9
clone_size: .
j_call: TRBJ2-3
d_call: TRBD1

cdr3_nt: TGTGCCAGCAGTGTAGCGCTTCTTTGGCGGGAGTACAATGAGCAGTTCTTC
cdr3_aa: CASSVALLWREYNEQFF
v_call: TRBV2
clone_size: .
j_call: TRBJ2-1
d_call: TRBD2

cdr3_nt: TGTGCCGGCAGTTGGACAGGGGATACTATTCTGAACACCGGGGAGCTGTTTTTT
cdr3_aa: CAGSWTGDTILNTGELFF
v_call: TRBV6-6
clone_size: .
j_call: TRBJ2-2
d_call: TRBD1

cdr3_nt: TGTGCCAGCAGCCGGGGCCCGGTGTCGGGAGATACGCAGTATTTT
cdr3_aa: CASSRGPVSGDTQYF
v_call: TRBV27
clone_size: few
j_call: TRBJ2-3
d_call: .

cdr3_nt: TGTGCCAGCAGTTACCCTGGACTCGAAACTACAGATACGCAGTATTTT
cdr3_aa: CASSYPGLETTDTQYF
v_call: TRBV6-2/TRBV6-3
clone_size: .
j_call: TRBJ2-3
d_call: .

cdr3_nt: TGCAGCGTTGAAGATCCCCCGGGACAGGTTGGGCCTCAAGAGACCCAGTACTTC
cdr3_aa: CSVEDPPGQVGPQETQYF
v_call: TRBV29-1
clone_size: few
j_call: TRBJ2-5
d_call: TRBD1

cdr3_nt: TGCGCCAGCAGCCAAGTATTAATGCTAGCGCGGTATTTT
cdr3_aa: CASSQVLMLARYF
v_call: TRBV4-1
clone_size: .
j_call: TRBJ2-3
d_call: .

cdr3_nt: TGTGCCAGTAGCCGGGACCCCGACTACGAGCAGTACTTC
cdr3_aa: CASSRDPDYEQYF
v_call: TRBV19
clone_size: many
j_call: TRBJ2-7
d_call: .

cdr3_nt: TGTGCCAGCAGCTCGGGTCTAAAAATCGTTCCAACCAATGAGCAGTTCTTC
cdr3_aa: CASSSGLKIVPTNEQFF
v_call: TRBV13
clone_size: .
j_call: TRBJ2-1
d_call: .

cdr3_nt: TGTGCCAGTAGTACTAGCGGGAGCTCCTACAATGAGCAGGTCTTC
cdr3_aa: CASSTSGSSYNEQVF
v_call: TRBV19
clone_size: .
j_call: TRBJ2-1
d_call: TRBD2

cdr3_nt: TGTGTCACCAGCAGGACTGTATACAGGGAAAATGAGCAGTTCTTC
cdr3_aa: CVTSRTVYRENEQFF
v_call: TRBV15
clone_size: once
j_call: TRBJ2-1
d_call: .

cdr3_nt: TGCGCCAGCAGCCAAGACAGGGGACTCTACAATGAGCAGTTCTTC
cdr3_aa: CASSQDRGLYNEQFF
v_call: TRBV4-3
clone_size: many
j_call: TRBJ2-1
d_call: .